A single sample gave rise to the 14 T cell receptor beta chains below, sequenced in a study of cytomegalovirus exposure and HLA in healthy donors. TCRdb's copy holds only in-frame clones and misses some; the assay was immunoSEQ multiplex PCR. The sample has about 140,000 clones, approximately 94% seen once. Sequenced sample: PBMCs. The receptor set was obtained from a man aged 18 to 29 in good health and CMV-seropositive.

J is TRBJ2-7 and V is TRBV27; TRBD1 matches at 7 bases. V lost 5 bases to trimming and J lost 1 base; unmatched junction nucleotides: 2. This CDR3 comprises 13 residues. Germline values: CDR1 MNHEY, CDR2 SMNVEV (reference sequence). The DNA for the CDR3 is TGTGCCAGCAGTCCAGGGGGATCCTACGAGCAGTACTTC. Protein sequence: CASSPGGSYEQYF.

The CDR3 DNA follows: TGTGCCAGCAGCAGGGTAGCGGGAGAGGGCAATGAGCAGTTCTTC. It codes for CASSRVAGEGNEQFF. The genes are TRBV21-1 and TRBJ2-1; the table names TRBD2, a call not compared with the DNA. TRBV21-1 is noted as a pseudogene. This CDR3 has 15 amino acids.

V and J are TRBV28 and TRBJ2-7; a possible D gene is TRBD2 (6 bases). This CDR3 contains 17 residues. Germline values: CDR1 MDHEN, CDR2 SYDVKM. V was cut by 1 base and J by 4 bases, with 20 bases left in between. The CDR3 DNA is TGTGCCAGCAGTTTATATACCCTCCCGACTAGTCGGTACGAGCAGTACTTC. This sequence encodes CASSLYTLPTSRYEQYF.

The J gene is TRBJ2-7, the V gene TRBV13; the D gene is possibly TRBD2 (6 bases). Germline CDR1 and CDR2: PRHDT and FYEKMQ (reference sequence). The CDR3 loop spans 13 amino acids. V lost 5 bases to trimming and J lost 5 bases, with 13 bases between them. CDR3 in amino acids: CASSGGTSDEQYF. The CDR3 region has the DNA TGTGCCAGCAGCGGCGGGACTTCCGACGAGCAGTACTTC.

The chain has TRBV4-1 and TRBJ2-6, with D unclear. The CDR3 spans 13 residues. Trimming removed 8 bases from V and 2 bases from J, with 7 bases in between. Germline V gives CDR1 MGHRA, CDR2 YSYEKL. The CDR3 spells CASRATGANVLTF. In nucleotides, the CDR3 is TGCGCCAGCCGAGCGACTGGGGCCAACGTCCTGACTTTC.

The CDR3 DNA is TGTGCCAGCAGTACAGGGCCAGGCGATACGCAGTATTTT. Protein product: CASSTGPGDTQYF. This chain joins TRBV25-1 and TRBJ2-3, with a possible D match to TRBD1 (6 bases). Germline assignment: CDR1 MGHDK and CDR2 SYGVNS. The CDR3 covers 13 residues. V was pared by 5 bases and J by 6 bases, with 12 bases between.

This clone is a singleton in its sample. The chain's CDR3 is CASSYKRGGYNEQFF. The CDR3 DNA sequence: TGTGCCAGCAGTTACAAGCGGGGGGGGTACAATGAGCAGTTCTTC. The V and J genes are TRBV6-5 and TRBJ2-1; 10 nucleotides match TRBD2. Germline CDR1 reads MNHEY; CDR2 reads SVGAGI. The CDR3 runs 15 residues. J gave up 4 bases and V 2 bases, and 2 bases lay outside the gene matches.

This CDR3 reads CASSRSVRGQGAYEQYF. The CDR3 region has the DNA TGTGCCAGCAGCCGCTCTGTCCGTGGACAGGGGGCCTACGAGCAGTACTTC. The chain uses TRBV5-8 and TRBJ2-7; 10 bases map to TRBD1. The CDR3 is 17 residues long. Germline V gene data show CDR1 as SGHTS and CDR2 as YDEGEE. J was trimmed by 2 bases and V by 4 bases; bases with no gene match: 12.

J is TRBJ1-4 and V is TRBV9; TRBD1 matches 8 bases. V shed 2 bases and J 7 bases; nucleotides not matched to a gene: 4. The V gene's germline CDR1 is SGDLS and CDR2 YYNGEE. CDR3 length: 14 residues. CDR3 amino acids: CASSVDRGGEKLFF. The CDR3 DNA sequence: TGTGCCAGCAGCGTCGACAGGGGAGGTGAAAAACTGTTTTTT.

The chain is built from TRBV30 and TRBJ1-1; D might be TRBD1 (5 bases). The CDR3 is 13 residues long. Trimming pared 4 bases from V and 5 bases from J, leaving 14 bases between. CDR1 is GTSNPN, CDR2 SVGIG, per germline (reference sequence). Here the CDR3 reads CAWIRGYGTEAFF. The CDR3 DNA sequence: TGTGCCTGGATACGGGGGTATGGGACTGAAGCTTTCTTT. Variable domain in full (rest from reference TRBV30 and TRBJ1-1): SQTIHQWPATLVQPVGSPLSLECTVEGTSNPNLYWYRQAAGRGLQLLFYSVGIGQISSEVPQNLSASRPQDRQFILSSKKLLLSDSGFYLCAWIRGYGTEAFFGQGTRLTVV.

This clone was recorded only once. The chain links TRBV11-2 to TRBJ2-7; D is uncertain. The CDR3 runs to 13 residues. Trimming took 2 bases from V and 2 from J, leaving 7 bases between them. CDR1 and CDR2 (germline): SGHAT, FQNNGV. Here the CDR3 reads CASSLIQAYEQYF. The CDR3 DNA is TGTGCCAGCAGCTTAATTCAGGCCTACGAGCAGTACTTC. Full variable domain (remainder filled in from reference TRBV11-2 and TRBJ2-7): EAGVAQSPRYKIIEKRQSVAFWCNPISGHATLYWYQQILGQGPKLLIQFQNNGVVDDSQLPKDRFSAERLKGVDSTLKIQPAKLEDSAVYLCASSLIQAYEQYFGPGTRLTVT.

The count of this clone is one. The CDR3 spells CASSRGFSSYNEQFF. The CDR3, as DNA: TGTGCCAGCTCGAGGGGGTTCAGCTCCTACAATGAGCAGTTCTTC. V usage is TRBV5-6 and J usage is TRBJ2-1; D possibly corresponds to TRBD1 (6 bases). V was clipped by 7 bases and J by 0 bases, with 14 bases between them. The CDR3 consists of 15 residues. Germline V gives CDR1 SGHDT, CDR2 YYEEEE.

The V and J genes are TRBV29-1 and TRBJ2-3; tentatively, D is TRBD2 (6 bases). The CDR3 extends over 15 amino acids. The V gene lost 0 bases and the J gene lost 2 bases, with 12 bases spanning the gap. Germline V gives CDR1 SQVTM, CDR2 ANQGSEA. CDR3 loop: CSVEDRLVNTDTQYF. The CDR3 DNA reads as TGCAGCGTTGAAGATCGACTAGTAAACACAGATACGCAGTATTTT.

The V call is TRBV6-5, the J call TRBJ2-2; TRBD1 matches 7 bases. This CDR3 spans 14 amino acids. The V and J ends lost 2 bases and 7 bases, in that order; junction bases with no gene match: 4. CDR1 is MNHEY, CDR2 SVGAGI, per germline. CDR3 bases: TGTGCCAGCAGTTACGCCCCAGGGGGCGGGGAGCTGTTTTTT. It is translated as CASSYAPGGGELFF.